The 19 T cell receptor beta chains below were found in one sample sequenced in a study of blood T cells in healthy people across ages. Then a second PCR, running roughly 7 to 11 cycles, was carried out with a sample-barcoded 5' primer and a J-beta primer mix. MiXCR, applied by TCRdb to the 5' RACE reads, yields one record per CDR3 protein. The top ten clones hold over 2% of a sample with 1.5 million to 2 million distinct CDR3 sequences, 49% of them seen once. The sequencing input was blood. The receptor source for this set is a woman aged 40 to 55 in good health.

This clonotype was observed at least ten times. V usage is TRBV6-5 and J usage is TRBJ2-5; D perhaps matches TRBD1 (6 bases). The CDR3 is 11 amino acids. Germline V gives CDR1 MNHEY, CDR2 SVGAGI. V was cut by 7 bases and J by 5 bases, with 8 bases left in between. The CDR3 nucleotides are TGTGCCAGCACCCAGGGGGAGACCCAGTACTTC. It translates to CASTQGETQYF.

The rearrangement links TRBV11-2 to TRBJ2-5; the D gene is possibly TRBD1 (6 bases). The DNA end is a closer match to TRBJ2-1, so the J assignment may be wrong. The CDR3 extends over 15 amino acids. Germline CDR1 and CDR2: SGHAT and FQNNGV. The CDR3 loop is CASSHRRQAQETQFF. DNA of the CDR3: TGTGCCAGCAGCCATCGTAGACAGGCACAAGAGACCCAGTTCTTC.

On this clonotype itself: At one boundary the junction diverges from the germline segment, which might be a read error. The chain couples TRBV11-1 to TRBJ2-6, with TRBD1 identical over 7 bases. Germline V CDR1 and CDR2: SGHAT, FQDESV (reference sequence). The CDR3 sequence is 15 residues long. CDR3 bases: TGTGCCAGCAGCCCGACAGGGATGGGGGCCAACGCCCTGACTTTC. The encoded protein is CASSPTGMGANALTF.

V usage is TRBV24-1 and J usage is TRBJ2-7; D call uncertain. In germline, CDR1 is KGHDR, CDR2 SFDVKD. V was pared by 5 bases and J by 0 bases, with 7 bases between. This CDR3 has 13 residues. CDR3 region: CATSGLDSYEQYF. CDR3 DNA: TGTGCCACCAGTGGCCTCGACTCCTACGAGCAGTACTTC.

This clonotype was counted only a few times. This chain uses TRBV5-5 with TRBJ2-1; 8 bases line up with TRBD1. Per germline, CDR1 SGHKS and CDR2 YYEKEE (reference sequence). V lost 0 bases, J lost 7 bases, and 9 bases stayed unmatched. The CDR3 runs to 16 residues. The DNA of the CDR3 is TGTGCCAGCAGCTTGGCGCGCCAGGGGGCGCGGAATGAGCAGTTCTTC. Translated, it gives CASSLARQGARNEQFF.

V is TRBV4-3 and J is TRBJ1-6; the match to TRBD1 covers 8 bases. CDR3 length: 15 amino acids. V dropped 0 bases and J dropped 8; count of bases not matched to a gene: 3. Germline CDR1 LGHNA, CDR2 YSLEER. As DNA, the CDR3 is TGCGCCAGCAGCCAAGAGACAGGGGTTGATTCACCCCTCCACTTT. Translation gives CASSQETGVDSPLHF.

The CDR3 coding sequence is TGCAGCGTTGAAGAGGTCGGACAGGGCGACGGCTACACCTTC. Its translation is CSVEEVGQGDGYTF. The chain uses TRBV29-1 and TRBJ1-2; TRBD1 aligns across 8 bases. Germline CDR1 SQVTM, CDR2 ANQGSEA. The CDR3 runs to 14 residues. V lost 0 bases to trimming and J lost 8 bases; unmatched junction nucleotides: 8. The full variable domain, completed using reference TRBV29-1 and TRBJ1-2, is SAVISQKPSRDICQRGTSLTIQCQVDSQVTMMFWYRQQPGQSLTLIATANQGSEATYESGFVIDKFPISRPNLTFSTLTVSNMSPEDSSIYLCSVEEVGQGDGYTFGSGTRLTVV.

In nucleotides, the CDR3 is TGCAGTGCTAGAGATCGAAAGCCCGGTGAGGGGGGGGTTGACGAGCAGTACTTC. Its protein product is CSARDRKPGEGGVDEQYF. The chain joins TRBV20-1 to TRBJ2-7; a weak D match, TRBD2 (7 bases). V was pared by 0 bases and J by 5 bases, with 26 bases between. Germline V CDR1 and CDR2: DFQATT, SNEGSKA (reference sequence). The CDR3 length is 18 residues.

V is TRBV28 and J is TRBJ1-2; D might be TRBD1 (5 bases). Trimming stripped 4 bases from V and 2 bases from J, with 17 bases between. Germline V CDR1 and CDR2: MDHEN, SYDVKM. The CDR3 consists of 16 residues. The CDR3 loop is CASSSSGTVRNYGYTF. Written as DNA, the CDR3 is TGTGCCAGCAGTTCGTCCGGGACGGTGAGAAACTATGGCTACACCTTC.

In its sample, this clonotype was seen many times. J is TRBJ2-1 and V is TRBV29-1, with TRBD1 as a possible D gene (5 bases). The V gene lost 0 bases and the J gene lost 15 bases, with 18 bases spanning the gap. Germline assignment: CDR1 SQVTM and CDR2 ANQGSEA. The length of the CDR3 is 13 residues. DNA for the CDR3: TGCAGCGTTGAAGATCCCCCCGTCAGGGCGGCGTTCTTC. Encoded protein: CSVEDPPVRAAFF.

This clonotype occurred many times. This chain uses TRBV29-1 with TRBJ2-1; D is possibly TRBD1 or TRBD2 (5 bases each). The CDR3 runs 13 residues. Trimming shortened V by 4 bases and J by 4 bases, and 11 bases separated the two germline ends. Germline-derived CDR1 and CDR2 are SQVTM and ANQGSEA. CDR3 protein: CSVVGGRYNEQFF. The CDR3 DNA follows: TGCAGCGTTGTTGGGGGAAGGTACAATGAGCAGTTCTTC.

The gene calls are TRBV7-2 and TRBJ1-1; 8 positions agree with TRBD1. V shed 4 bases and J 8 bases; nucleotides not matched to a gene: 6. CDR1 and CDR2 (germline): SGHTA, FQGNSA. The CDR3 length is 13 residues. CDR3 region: CASSSVGTGEAFF. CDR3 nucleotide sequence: TGTGCCAGCAGCTCCGTGGGGACAGGAGAAGCTTTCTTT.

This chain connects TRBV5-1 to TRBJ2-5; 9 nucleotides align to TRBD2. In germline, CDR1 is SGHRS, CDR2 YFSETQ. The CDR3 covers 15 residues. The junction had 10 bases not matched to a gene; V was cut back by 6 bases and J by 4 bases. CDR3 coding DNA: TGCGCCAGCACCATTTGGCGGGGGGGCGCAGAGACCCAGTACTTC. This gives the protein CASTIWRGGAETQYF.

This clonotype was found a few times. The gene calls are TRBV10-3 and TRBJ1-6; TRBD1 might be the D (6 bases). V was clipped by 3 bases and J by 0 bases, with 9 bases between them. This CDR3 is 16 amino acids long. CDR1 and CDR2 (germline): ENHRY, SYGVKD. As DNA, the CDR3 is TGTGCCATCAGTGATGGACAGAGCTCCTATAATTCACCCCTCCACTTT. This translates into CAISDGQSSYNSPLHF.

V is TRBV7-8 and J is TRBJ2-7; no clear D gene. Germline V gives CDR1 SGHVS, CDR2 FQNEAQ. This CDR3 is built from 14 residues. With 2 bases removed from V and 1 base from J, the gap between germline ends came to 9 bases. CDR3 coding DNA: TGTGCCAGCAGCTTATTGAGCGAATCCTACGAGCAGTACTTC. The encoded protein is CASSLLSESYEQYF.

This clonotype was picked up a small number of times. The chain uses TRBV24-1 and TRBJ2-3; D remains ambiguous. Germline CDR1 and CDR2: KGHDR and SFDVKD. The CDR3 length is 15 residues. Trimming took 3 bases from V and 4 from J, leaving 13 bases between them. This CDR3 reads CATSDPRVVPDTQYF. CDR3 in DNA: TGTGCCACCAGTGATCCCCGCGTGGTGCCAGATACGCAGTATTTT.

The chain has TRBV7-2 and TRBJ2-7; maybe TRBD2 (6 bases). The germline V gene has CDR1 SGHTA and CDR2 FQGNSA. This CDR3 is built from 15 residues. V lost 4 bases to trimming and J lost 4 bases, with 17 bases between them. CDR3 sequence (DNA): TGTGCCAGCAGCTCGCGGGACGTCGGTGCTTACGAGCAGTACTTC. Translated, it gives CASSSRDVGAYEQYF.

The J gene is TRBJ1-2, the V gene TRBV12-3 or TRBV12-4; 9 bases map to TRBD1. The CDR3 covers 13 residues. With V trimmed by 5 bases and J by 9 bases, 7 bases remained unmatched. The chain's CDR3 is CASSPTGGESYTF. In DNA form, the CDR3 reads TGTGCCAGCAGTCCAACAGGGGGCGAGAGCTACACCTTC.

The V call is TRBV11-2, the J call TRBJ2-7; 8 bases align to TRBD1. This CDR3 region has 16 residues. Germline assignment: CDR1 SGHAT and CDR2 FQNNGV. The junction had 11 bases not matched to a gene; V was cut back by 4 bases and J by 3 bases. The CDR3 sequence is CASSYTLPDRGYEQYF. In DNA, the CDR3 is TGTGCCAGCAGCTATACCCTCCCCGACAGGGGCTACGAGCAGTACTTC.